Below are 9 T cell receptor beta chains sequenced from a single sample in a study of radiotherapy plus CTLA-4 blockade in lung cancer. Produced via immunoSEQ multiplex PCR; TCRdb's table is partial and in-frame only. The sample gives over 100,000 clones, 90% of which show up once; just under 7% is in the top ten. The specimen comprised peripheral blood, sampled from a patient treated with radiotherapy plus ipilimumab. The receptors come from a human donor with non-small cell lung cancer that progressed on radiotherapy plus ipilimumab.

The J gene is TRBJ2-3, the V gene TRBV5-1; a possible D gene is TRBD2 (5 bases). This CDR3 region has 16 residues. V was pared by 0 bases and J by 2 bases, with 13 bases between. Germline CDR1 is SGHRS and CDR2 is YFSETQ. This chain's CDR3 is CASSLGNSDITDTQYF. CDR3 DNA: TGCGCCAGCAGCTTGGGAAATAGCGACATCACAGATACGCAGTATTTT.

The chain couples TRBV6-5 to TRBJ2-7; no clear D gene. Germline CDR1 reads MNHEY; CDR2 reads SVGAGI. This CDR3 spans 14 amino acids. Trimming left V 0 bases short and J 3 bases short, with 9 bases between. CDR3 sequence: CASSYSFGSYEQYF. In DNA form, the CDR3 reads TGTGCCAGCAGTTACTCCTTTGGCAGCTACGAGCAGTACTTC.

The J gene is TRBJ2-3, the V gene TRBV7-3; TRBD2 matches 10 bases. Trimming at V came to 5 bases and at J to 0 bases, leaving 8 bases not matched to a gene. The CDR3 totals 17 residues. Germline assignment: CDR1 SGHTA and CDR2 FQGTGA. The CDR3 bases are TGTGCCAGCAGCCTTCTTGGGACTAGCGCTAGCACAGATACGCAGTATTTT. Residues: CASSLLGTSASTDTQYF.

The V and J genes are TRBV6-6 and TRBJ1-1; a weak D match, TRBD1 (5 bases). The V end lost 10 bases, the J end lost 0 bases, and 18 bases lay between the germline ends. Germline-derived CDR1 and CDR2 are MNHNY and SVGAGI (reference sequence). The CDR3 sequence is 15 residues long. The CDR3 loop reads CATSYGGVMNTEAFF. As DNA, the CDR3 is TGTGCCACCTCATACGGAGGGGTGATGAACACTGAAGCTTTCTTT.

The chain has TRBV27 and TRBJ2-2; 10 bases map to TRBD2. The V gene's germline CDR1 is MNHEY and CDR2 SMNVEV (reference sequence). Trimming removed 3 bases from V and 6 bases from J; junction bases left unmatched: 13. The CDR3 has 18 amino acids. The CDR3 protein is CASSFLSPSGSSPGELFF. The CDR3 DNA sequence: TGTGCCAGCAGTTTCCTATCTCCTAGCGGGAGCTCCCCCGGGGAGCTGTTTTTT.

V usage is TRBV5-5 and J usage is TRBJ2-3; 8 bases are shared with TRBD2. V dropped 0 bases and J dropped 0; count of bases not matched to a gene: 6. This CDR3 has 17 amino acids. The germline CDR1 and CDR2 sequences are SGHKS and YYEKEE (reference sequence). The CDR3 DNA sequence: TGTGCCAGCAGCTTGGTACTTGTAGCGGGGAGCACAGATACGCAGTATTTT. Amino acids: CASSLVLVAGSTDTQYF.

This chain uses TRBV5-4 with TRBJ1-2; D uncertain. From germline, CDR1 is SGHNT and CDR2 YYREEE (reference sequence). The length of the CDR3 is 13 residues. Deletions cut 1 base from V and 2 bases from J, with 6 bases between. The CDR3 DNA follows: TGTGCCAGCAGCTTGTTATCGAACTATGGCTACACCTTC. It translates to CASSLLSNYGYTF.

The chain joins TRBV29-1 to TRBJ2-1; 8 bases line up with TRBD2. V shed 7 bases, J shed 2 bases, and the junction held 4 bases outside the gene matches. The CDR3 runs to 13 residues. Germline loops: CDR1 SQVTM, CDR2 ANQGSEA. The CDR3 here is CSGAGRAYNEQFF. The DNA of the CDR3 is TGCAGCGGAGCCGGGAGGGCCTACAATGAGCAGTTCTTC.

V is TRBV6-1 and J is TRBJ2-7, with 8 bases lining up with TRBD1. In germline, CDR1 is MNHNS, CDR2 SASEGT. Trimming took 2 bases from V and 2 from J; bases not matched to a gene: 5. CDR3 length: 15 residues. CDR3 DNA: TGTGCCAGCAGTGAATTCTTGGGACAGGCCTACGAGCAGTACTTC. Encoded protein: CASSEFLGQAYEQYF.